The 18 T cell receptor beta chains below come from one sample, sequenced in a study of blood T cell repertoires in COVID-19. Sequencing used immunoSEQ multiplex PCR; TCRdb keeps in-frame clones, though not all of them. The repertoire consists of some 320,000 clones, with about 87% occurring once and the leading ten covering roughly 5.3%. The sequenced sample was PBMCs or T cells enriched from blood (not recorded which). These receptors all stem from a woman in her twenties or thirties who had recovered from COVID-19.

This clone has a handful of counts. The rearrangement uses TRBV3-1 (or the pseudogene TRBV3-2) and TRBJ1-6; D is uncertain. Germline-derived CDR1 and CDR2 are LGHDT and YNNKEL (reference sequence). The CDR3 is made up of 14 amino acids. V dropped 1 base and J dropped 10 bases, with 11 bases sitting between them. The CDR3 coding sequence is TGTGCCAGCAGCCAAGTCCCAGGTGGGTCACCCCTCCACTTT. It encodes CASSQVPGGSPLHF.

The rearrangement uses TRBV6-1 and TRBJ1-6, with 7 positions matching TRBD1. Germline assignment: CDR1 MNHNS and CDR2 SASEGT. V trimming: 3 bases; J trimming: 6 bases; junction bases outside the gene matches: 5. The CDR3 length is 15 residues. CDR3 sequence: CASSDGAGGNSPLHF. The CDR3 region has the DNA TGTGCCAGCAGTGATGGGGCAGGGGGTAATTCACCCCTCCACTTT.

The gene calls are TRBV4-3 and TRBJ1-2; 9 bases line up with TRBD1. The length of the CDR3 is 16 residues. J gave up 1 base and V 1 base, and 4 bases lay outside the gene matches. From germline, CDR1 is LGHNA and CDR2 YSLEER. The CDR3 is CASSQVKTGGNYGYTF. CDR3 DNA: TGCGCCAGCAGCCAAGTTAAGACAGGGGGTAACTATGGCTACACCTTC.

This clone appeared a few times. The chain employs TRBV19 and TRBJ2-7, with D possibly matching TRBD2 (5 bases). The CDR3 has 14 residues. V dropped 5 bases and J dropped 6 bases, with 17 bases sitting between them. CDR1 LNHDA and CDR2 SQIVND come from the germline V gene (reference sequence). The CDR3 coding sequence is TGTGCCAGTAGTCATCGGGGTGTCGGAGGCGAGCAGTACTTC. Amino acid sequence: CASSHRGVGGEQYF.

V usage is TRBV10-3 and J usage is TRBJ1-3, with D possibly being TRBD1 (5 bases). Trimming stripped 6 bases from V and 8 bases from J, with 14 bases between. This CDR3 contains 13 residues. Germline values: CDR1 ENHRY, CDR2 SYGVKD. CDR3 residues: CAIRGFQGHTIYF. The CDR3 bases are TGTGCCATCAGGGGCTTTCAGGGCCACACCATATATTTT.

This clone was found once. V gene TRBV7-2 combines with J gene TRBJ1-1; unclear D gene. V lost 2 bases and J lost 3, with 19 bases in between. Germline lookup yields CDR1 SGHTA and CDR2 FQGNSA. The CDR3 runs 17 residues. CDR3 region: CASSLTPRPSLDTEAFF. DNA of the CDR3: TGTGCCAGCAGCTTAACGCCTCGTCCCAGTTTGGACACTGAAGCTTTCTTT.

This clone appeared a single time. This sequence joins TRBV5-1 and TRBJ2-5; D not certain. The CDR3 consists of 15 residues. Trimming left V 3 bases short and J 5 bases short, with 17 bases between. In germline, CDR1 is SGHRS, CDR2 YFSETQ. The CDR3 spells CASSSQQWSVETQYF. The CDR3 DNA reads TGCGCCAGCAGCTCCCAACAGTGGTCTGTGGAGACCCAGTACTTC.

V is TRBV7-9 and J is TRBJ1-1; D perhaps matches TRBD1 (5 bases). The CDR3 contains 14 residues. With 6 bases removed from V and 1 base from J, the gap between germline ends came to 12 bases. CDR1 and CDR2 from the germline V gene are SEHNR and FQNEAQ (reference sequence). DNA for the CDR3: TGTGCCAGCAGTCCTAATCAGGGGAACACTGAAGCTTTCTTT. Translating gives CASSPNQGNTEAFF.

The chain employs TRBV19 and TRBJ2-4; tentative D call: TRBD1 (6 bases). Trimming stripped 3 bases from V and 12 bases from J, with 9 bases between. The CDR3 spans 11 residues. The germline gives CDR1 LNHDA, CDR2 SQIVND (reference sequence). CDR3 in DNA: TGTGCCAGTAGTATCAGGGGTAATCAGTACTTC. This sequence encodes CASSIRGNQYF.

The rearrangement links TRBV20-1 to TRBJ2-3, with 9 bases fitting TRBD2. Trimming cost V 3 bases and J 4 bases; bases outside gene matches: 8. This CDR3 has 15 residues. Looked up from germline, CDR1 is DFQATT and CDR2 is SNEGSKA (reference sequence). CDR3: CSASFPSGEADTQYF. The CDR3 nucleotides are TGCAGTGCTAGTTTCCCTAGCGGGGAAGCAGATACGCAGTATTTT.

This chain connects TRBV5-1 to TRBJ1-6; 9 nucleotides agree with TRBD1. V lost 3 bases, J lost 6 bases, and 10 bases stayed unmatched. The CDR3 is 17 amino acids. Germline lookup yields CDR1 SGHRS and CDR2 YFSETQ. The CDR3 region has the DNA TGCGCCAGCAGCTGGACCCCGGGACAGGGTTCTAATTCACCCCTCCACTTT. As protein: CASSWTPGQGSNSPLHF.

This clone showed up just a few times. CDR3: CASSEQGRMNTEAFF. In DNA, the CDR3 is TGTGCCAGCAGTGAGCAGGGGCGCATGAACACTGAAGCTTTCTTT. The rearrangement links TRBV6-1 to TRBJ1-1; D is perhaps TRBD1 (6 bases). Per germline, CDR1 MNHNS and CDR2 SASEGT. The CDR3 has 15 residues. V was clipped by 3 bases and J by 0 bases, with 11 bases between them.

This chain connects TRBV10-2 to TRBJ2-1, with 12 bases matching TRBD2. J was trimmed by 4 bases and V by 2 bases; bases with no gene match: 0. The CDR3 consists of 15 residues. Germline CDR1 and CDR2: WSHSY and SAAADI. The CDR3 region has the DNA TGCGCCAGCAGTGAGACTAGCGGGGGGTACAATGAGCAGTTCTTC. This encodes CASSETSGGYNEQFF.

Concerning this clone itself: A junction end diverges from the germline sequence, so it may reflect a read error. The chain recombines TRBV6-6 with TRBJ1-5, with D hard to call. The germline CDR1 and CDR2 sequences are MNHNY and SVGAGI (reference sequence). The CDR3 loop spans 14 amino acids. This CDR3 reads CASSMEGNNQPQRF. In nucleotides, the CDR3 is TGTGCCAGCTCCATGGAGGGTAACAATCAGCCCCAGCGTTTT.

The rearrangement links TRBV6-5 to TRBJ1-4; TRBD1 might be the D (5 bases). Looked up from germline, CDR1 is MNHEY and CDR2 is SVGAGI. Trimming pared 4 bases from V and 6 bases from J, leaving 15 bases between. The CDR3 sequence is 15 residues long. The CDR3 here is CASSSGGPRDEKLFF. The CDR3 nucleotides are TGTGCCAGCAGTTCCGGGGGACCACGAGATGAAAAACTGTTTTTT.

The chain is built from TRBV28 and TRBJ2-5, with D possibly TRBD1 on 5 matching bases. The germline V and J ends were trimmed by 5 bases and 0 bases, with 10 bases remaining between them. The CDR3 runs 14 residues. Germline CDR1 is MDHEN and CDR2 is SYDVKM. CDR3 sequence (DNA): TGTGCCAGCAGTCTTACAGGTGACCAAGAGACCCAGTACTTC. It is translated as CASSLTGDQETQYF. Full variable domain (outside the CDR3, taken from reference TRBV28 and TRBJ2-5): DVKVTQSSRYLVKRTGEKVFLECVQDMDHENMFWYRQDPGLGLRLIYFSYDVKMKEKGDIPEGYSVSREKKERFSLILESASTNQTSMYLCASSLTGDQETQYFGPGTRLLVL.

The rearrangement uses TRBV9 and TRBJ2-5, with 8 bases lining up with TRBD2. CDR1 SGDLS and CDR2 YYNGEE come from the germline V gene. With V trimmed by 2 bases and J by 4 bases, 7 bases remained unmatched. CDR3 length equals 15 residues. The CDR3 spells CASSVTGTRGETQYF. CDR3 nucleotide sequence: TGTGCCAGCAGCGTCACCGGGACTAGGGGAGAGACCCAGTACTTC.

The chain couples TRBV5-1 to TRBJ2-1; 12 bases agree with TRBD2. This CDR3 spans 16 amino acids. V was clipped by 5 bases and J by 7 bases; unmatched bases: 10. Germline loops: CDR1 SGHRS, CDR2 YFSETQ. CDR3 coding DNA: TGCGCCAGCAGTACTAGCGGGGGGTTGTCAGGTAATGAGCAGTTCTTC. It yields the protein CASSTSGGLSGNEQFF. The variable domain in full, completed from reference TRBV5-1 and TRBJ2-1, reads KAGVTQTPRYLIKTRGQQVTLSCSPISGHRSVSWYQQTPGQGLQFLFEYFSETQRNKGNFPGRFSGRQFSNSRSEMNVSTLELGDSALYLCASSTSGGLSGNEQFFGPGTRLTVL.